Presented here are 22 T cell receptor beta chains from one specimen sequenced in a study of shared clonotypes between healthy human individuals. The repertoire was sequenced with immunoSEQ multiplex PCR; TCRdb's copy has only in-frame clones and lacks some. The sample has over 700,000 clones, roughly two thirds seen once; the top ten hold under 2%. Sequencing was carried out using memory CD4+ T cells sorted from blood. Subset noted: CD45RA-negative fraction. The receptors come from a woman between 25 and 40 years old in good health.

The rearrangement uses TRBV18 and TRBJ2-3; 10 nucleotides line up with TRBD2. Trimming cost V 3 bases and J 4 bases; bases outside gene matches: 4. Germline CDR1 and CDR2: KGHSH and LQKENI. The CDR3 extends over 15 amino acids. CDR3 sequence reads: CASSPRTSGSDTQYF. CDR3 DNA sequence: TGTGCCAGCTCACCCCGGACTAGCGGCTCAGATACGCAGTATTTT. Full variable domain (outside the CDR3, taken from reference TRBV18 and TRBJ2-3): NAGVMQNPRHLVRRRGQEARLRCSPMKGHSHVYWYRQLPEEGLKFMVYLQKENIIDESGMPKERFSAEFPKEGPSILRIQQVVRGDSAAYFCASSPRTSGSDTQYFGPGTRLTVL.

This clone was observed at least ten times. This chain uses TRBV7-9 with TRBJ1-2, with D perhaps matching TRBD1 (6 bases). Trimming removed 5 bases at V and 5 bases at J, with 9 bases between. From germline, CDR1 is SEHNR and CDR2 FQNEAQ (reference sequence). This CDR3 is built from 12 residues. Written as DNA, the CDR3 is TGTGCCAGCAGCCGACAGGATTATGGCTACACCTTC. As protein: CASSRQDYGYTF.

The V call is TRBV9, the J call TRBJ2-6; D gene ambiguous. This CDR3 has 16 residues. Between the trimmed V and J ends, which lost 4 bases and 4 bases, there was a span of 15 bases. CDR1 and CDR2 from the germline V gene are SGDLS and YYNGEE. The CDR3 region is CASSPPGVAGANVLTF. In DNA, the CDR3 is TGTGCCAGCAGCCCCCCTGGGGTAGCCGGGGCCAACGTCCTGACTTTC.

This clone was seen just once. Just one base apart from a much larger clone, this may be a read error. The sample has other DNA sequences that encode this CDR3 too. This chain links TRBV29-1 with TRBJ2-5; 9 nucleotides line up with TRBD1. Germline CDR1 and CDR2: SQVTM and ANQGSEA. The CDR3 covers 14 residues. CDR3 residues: CSVDDRGFDETQYF. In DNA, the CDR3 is TGCAGCGTTGATGACAGGGGGTTCGACGAGACCCAATACTTC.

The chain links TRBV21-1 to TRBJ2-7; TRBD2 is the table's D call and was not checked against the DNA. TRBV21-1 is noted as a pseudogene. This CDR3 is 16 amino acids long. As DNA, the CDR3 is TGTGCCAGCAGCCGGGGTCGGCGGACGGAATCCTACGAGCAGTACTTC. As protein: CASSRGRRTESYEQYF.

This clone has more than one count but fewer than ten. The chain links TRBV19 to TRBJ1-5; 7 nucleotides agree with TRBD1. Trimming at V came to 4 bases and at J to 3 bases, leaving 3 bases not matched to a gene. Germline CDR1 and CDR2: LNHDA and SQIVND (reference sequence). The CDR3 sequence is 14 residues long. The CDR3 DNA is TGTGCCAGTAGTACGACAGGGAACAATCAGCCCCAGCATTTT. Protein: CASSTTGNNQPQHF.

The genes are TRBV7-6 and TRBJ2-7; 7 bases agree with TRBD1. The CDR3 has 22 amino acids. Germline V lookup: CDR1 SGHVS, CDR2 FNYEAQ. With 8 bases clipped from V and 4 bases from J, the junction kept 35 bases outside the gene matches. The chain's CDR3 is CASPNPNKGQFVFSPGQYEQYF. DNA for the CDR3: TGTGCCAGCCCCAACCCTAATAAGGGACAGTTTGTGTTCTCCCCAGGTCAATACGAGCAGTACTTC.

In DNA, the CDR3 is TGTGCCAGCAGACGGGGAGTCCCTAACTATGGCTACACCTTC. This encodes CASRRGVPNYGYTF. The chain combines TRBV6-1 with TRBJ1-2, with D hard to call. Germline CDR1 MNHNS, CDR2 SASEGT. The CDR3 is 14 residues long. V was clipped by 6 bases and J by 0 bases, with 11 bases between them.

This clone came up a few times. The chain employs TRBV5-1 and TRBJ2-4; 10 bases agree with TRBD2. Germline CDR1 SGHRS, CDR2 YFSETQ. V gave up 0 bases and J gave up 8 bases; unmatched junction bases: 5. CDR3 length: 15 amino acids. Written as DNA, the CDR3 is TGCGCCAGCAGCTTGGAAGCGGGAGGGGATGACATTCAGTACTTC. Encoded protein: CASSLEAGGDDIQYF.

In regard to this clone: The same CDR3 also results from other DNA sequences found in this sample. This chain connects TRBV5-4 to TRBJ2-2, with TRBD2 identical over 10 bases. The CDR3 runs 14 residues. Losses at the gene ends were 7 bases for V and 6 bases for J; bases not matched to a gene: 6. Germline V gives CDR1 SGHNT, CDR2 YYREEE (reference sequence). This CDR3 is CASSLAGVAGELFF. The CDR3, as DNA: TGTGCCAGCTCCCTAGCGGGGGTAGCCGGGGAGCTGTTTTTT.

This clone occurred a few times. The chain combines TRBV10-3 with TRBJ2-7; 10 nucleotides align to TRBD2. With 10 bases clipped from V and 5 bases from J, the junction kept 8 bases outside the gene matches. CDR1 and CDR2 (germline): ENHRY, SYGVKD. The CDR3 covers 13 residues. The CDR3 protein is CANAVLAGDEQYF. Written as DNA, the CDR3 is TGTGCCAACGCCGTTCTAGCGGGAGACGAGCAGTACTTC.

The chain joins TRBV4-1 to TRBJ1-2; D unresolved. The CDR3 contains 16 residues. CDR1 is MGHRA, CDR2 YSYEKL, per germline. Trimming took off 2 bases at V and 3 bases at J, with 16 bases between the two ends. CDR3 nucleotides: TGCGCCAGCAGCCAACCCACCCGGCCAAGAGACTATGGCTACACCTTC. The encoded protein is CASSQPTRPRDYGYTF.

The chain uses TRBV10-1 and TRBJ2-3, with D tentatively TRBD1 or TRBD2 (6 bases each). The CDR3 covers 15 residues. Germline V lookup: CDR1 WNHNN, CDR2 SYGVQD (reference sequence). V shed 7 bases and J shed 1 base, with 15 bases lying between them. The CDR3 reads CASKDPGGRTDTQYF. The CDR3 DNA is TGCGCCAGCAAGGACCCCGGGGGCCGCACAGATACGCAGTATTTT.

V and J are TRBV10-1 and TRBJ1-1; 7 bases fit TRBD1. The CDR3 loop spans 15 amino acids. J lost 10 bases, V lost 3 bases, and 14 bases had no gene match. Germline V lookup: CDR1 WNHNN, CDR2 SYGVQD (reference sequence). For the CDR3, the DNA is TGCGCCAGCAGTGACCGCCGGGACAGTGTCCTTCGAGCTTTCTTT. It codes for CASSDRRDSVLRAFF.

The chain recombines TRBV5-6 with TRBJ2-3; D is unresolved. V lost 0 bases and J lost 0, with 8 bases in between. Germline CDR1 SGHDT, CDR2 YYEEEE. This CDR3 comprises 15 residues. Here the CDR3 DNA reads TGTGCCAGCAGCTTGGCCACTGCTAGCACAGATACGCAGTATTTT. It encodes CASSLATASTDTQYF.

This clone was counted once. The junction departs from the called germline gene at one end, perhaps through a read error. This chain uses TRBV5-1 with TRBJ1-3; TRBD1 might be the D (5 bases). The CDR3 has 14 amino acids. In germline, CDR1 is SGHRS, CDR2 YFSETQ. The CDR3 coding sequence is TGCGCTAGCACCGGAGGGGCTTCCGGAAACACCATATATTTT. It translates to CASTGGASGNTIYF. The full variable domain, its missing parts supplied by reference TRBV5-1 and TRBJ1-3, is KAGVTQTPRYLIKTRGQQVTLSCSPISGHRSVSWYQQTPGQGLQFLFEYFSETQRNKGNFPGRFSGRQFSNSRSEMNVSTLELGDSALYLCASTGGASGNTIYFGEGSWLTVV.

CDR3: CASSLAAGANYNEQFF. The CDR3 DNA sequence: TGTGCCAGCAGCTTGGCGGCTGGCGCGAATTACAATGAGCAGTTCTTC. The chain combines TRBV5-6 with TRBJ2-1; D remains unclear. This CDR3 has 16 amino acids. CDR1 and CDR2 from the germline V gene are SGHDT and YYEEEE. Trimming pared 0 bases from V and 4 bases from J, leaving 14 bases between.

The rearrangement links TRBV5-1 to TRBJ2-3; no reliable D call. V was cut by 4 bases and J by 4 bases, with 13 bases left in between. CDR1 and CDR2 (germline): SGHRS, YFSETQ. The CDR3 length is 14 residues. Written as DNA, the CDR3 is TGCGCCAGCAGCCCGAGAGCCCCCCCAGATACGCAGTATTTT. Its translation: CASSPRAPPDTQYF.

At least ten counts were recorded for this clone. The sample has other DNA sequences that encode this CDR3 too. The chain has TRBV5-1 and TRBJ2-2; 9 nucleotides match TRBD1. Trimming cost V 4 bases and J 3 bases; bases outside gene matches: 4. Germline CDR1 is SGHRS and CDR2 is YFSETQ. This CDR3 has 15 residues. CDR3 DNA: TGCGCCAGCAGCCAGGGGGACAGGGACACCGGGGAGCTGTTTTTT. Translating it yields CASSQGDRDTGELFF.

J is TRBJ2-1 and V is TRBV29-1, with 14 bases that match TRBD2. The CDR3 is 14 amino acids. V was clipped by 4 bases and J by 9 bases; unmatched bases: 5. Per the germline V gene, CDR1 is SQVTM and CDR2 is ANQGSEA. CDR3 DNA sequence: TGCAGCGTTGGAGGGACTAGCGGGAGTGGTGAGCAGTTCTTC. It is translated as CSVGGTSGSGEQFF.

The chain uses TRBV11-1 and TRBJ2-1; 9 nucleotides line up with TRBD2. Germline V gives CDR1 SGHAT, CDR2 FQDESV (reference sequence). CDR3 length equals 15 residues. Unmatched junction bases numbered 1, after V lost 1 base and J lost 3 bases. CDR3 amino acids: CASSLGREGYNEQFF. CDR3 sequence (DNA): TGTGCCAGCAGCTTAGGGCGGGAGGGCTACAATGAGCAGTTCTTC.

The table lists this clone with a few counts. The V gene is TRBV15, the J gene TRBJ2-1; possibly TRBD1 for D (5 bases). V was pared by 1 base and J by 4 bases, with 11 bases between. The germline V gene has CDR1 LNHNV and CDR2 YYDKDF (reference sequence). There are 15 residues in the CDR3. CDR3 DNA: TGTGCCACCAGCAGAGCGGTTGCAGGGTACAATGAGCAGTTCTTC. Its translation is CATSRAVAGYNEQFF.